This is a list of T cell receptor beta chains from one sample in a study of naive and memory T cell subsets. TCRdb analysed the UMI-ligation and nested PCR reads with MiXCR anew, one entry per CDR3 protein. Of 140,000 to 150,000 distinct CDR3 sequences listed, more than 15% are singletons. Sequencing was done on a sample of naive CD4+ T cells from blood. Every receptor here comes from a human donor in good health. Each CDR3 is given with its conserved first and last residue. D genes are given only for firm matches. Expanded clones are given a class, and other clones once, few, many or no size at all.

TRBV7-2	.	TRBJ2-1	.	TGTGCCAGCAGCCTCCGGGCCAGTGGAGAGCAGTTCTTC	CASSLRASGEQFF
TRBV20-1	TRBD1	TRBJ2-7	many	TGCAGTGCAAGAGGGACAGGGGCTATCGAGCAGTACTTC	CSARGTGAIEQYF
TRBV6-6	.	TRBJ2-7	.	TGTGCCAGCAGTTACTCAGAAACAGGGAGGTACGAGCAGTACTTC	CASSYSETGRYEQYF
TRBV7-6	.	TRBJ2-1	many	TGTGCCAGCAGCTTGGACCGGTACAATGAGCAGTTCTTC	CASSLDRYNEQFF
TRBV20-1	.	TRBJ2-7	.	TGCAGTGCTAGGGCCGGGACCGATTACGAGCAGTACTTC	CSARAGTDYEQYF
TRBV12-3/TRBV12-4	.	TRBJ2-5	.	TGTGCCAGCAGTGCTAGTCGGGGCAGCCTCGGAGAGACCCAGTACTTC	CASSASRGSLGETQYF
TRBV5-1	.	TRBJ2-3	.	TGCGCCAGCAGCTTGGTTGGAAGCGGATTGGGCACAGATACGCAGTATTTT	CASSLVGSGLGTDTQYF
TRBV7-2	TRBD2	TRBJ2-2	few	TGTGCCAGCAGCCCGCCGGGACTAGCGGGAGCTACCGGGGAGCTGTTTTTT	CASSPPGLAGATGELFF
TRBV7-9	.	TRBJ2-2	.	TGTGCCAGCAGCCAGGAGGGGGTGGAGCTGTTTTTT	CASSQEGVELFF
TRBV19	TRBD1	TRBJ1-5	.	TGTGCCAGTAAGAGCGGAACAGGGGAATATCAGCCCCAGCATTTT	CASKSGTGEYQPQHF
TRBV6-5	.	TRBJ2-2	.	TGTGCCAGCAGTTACATTTTGGATGCTCGGAACACCGGGGAGCTGTTTTTT	CASSYILDARNTGELFF
TRBV20-1	.	TRBJ1-2	.	TGCAGTGCCAGACAAGGCTATGGCTACACCTTC	CSARQGYGYTF
TRBV11-1	.	TRBJ2-7	.	TGTGCCAGCAGCCGGGTACGTGGTTCTCCCTACGAGCAGTACTTC	CASSRVRGSPYEQYF
TRBV7-2	.	TRBJ2-7	few	TGTGCCAGCAGCCCCAACACCCGGGACAAGACTTACGAGCAGTACTTC	CASSPNTRDKTYEQYF
TRBV29-1	.	TRBJ2-3	many	TGCAGCGTTGAGAGGGCAGATACGCAGTATTTT	CSVERADTQYF
TRBV30	.	TRBJ2-3	.	TGTGCCCACGGGACCACCGGGTTGCCAGATACGCAGTATTTT	CAHGTTGLPDTQYF
TRBV27	.	TRBJ2-2	few	TGTGCCAGCAGTTTATCCGTCAGTCAGTCGAACACCGGGGAGCTGTTTTTT	CASSLSVSQSNTGELFF
TRBV18	TRBD1	TRBJ2-6	.	TGTGCCAGCTCATCTCAGGGGGCGGCTGGGGCCAACGTCCTGACTTTC	CASSSQGAAGANVLTF
TRBV5-6	.	TRBJ2-1	few	TGTGCCAGCAGCTTGGGAGGGGGTGCCAATGAGCAGTTCTTC	CASSLGGGANEQFF
TRBV29-1	TRBD1	TRBJ2-2	.	TGCAGCGTTCGGGGACAGGGGAGCACCGGGGAGCTGTTTTTT	CSVRGQGSTGELFF
TRBV10-3	TRBD2	TRBJ2-1	few	TGTGCCATCTCGTCCGGCGGGCGGGAGGATGAGCAGTTCTTC	CAISSGGREDEQFF
TRBV4-3	.	TRBJ2-5	few	TGCGCCAGCAGCCAATCCCCGTTGGAGACCCAGTACTTC	CASSQSPLETQYF
TRBV5-1	.	TRBJ2-7	.	TGCGCCAGCAGCTCCCCTGAATACAGAGAGGATCCCCATCACTACGAGCAGTACTTC	CASSSPEYREDPHHYEQYF
TRBV9	.	TRBJ1-5	.	TGTGCCAGCAGCGTAGTCGAAGATAGCAATCAGCCCCAGCATTTT	CASSVVEDSNQPQHF
TRBV5-1	TRBD1	TRBJ2-7	.	TGCGCCAGCAGCTTCGGGACAGGGCGGGAGCAGTACTTC	CASSFGTGREQYF
TRBV28	.	TRBJ2-2	.	TGTGCCAGCAGTTTAGCGGGGGCTCTCACCGGGGAGCTGTTTTTT	CASSLAGALTGELFF
TRBV9	TRBD2	TRBJ2-7	few	TGTGCCAGCAGCGCCACGGTAACTAGCGGGAGTTACGAGCAGTACTTC	CASSATVTSGSYEQYF
TRBV19	TRBD1	TRBJ1-2	few	TGTGCCAGTAGTACGCTGGACAGGTACTATGGCTACACCTTC	CASSTLDRYYGYTF
TRBV4-2	.	TRBJ2-3	few	TGTGCCAGCAGCACACGGGGGGCTGACACAGATACGCAGTATTTT	CASSTRGADTDTQYF
TRBV4-1	.	TRBJ1-3	.	TGCGCCAGCAGCCAAGGCGTATTTAGGGGTTCTGGAAACACCATATATTTT	CASSQGVFRGSGNTIYF
TRBV11-2	.	TRBJ2-4	.	TGTGCCAGCAGCTTACCCCCAGTGGACATTCAGTACTTC	CASSLPPVDIQYF
TRBV6-5	.	TRBJ1-6	few	TGTGCCAGCAGTTACTCTGTTTTGTTAGGGTCCGGTTCACCCCTCCACTTT	CASSYSVLLGSGSPLHF
TRBV6-2/TRBV6-3	.	TRBJ1-2	.	TGTGCCAGCAGTTCTTTCGGCCTGGCCTATGGCTACACCTTC	CASSSFGLAYGYTF
TRBV24-1	TRBD2	TRBJ2-2	.	TGTGCCACCAGTGACGGCGGGAGGGGTTTAGCGAACACCGGGGAGCTGTTTTTT	CATSDGGRGLANTGELFF
TRBV6-2/TRBV6-3	.	TRBJ1-1	few	TGTGCCAGCAGCATGGTGACAGGCCGACCGAACACTGAAGCTTTCTTT	CASSMVTGRPNTEAFF
TRBV5-1	.	TRBJ1-4	few	TGCGCCAGCAGCTCACGACTGGGGCACGAAAAACTGTTTTTT	CASSSRLGHEKLFF
TRBV27	.	TRBJ1-5	.	TGTGCCAGCAGTTTATCTTCAAGGTGGGCCGAGCCCCAGCATTTT	CASSLSSRWAEPQHF
TRBV20-1	TRBD2	TRBJ2-7	.	TGCAGTGCTAGAGATCTGGTGCGGGGGGGAGGGCCGAGGGACGAGCAGTACTTC	CSARDLVRGGGPRDEQYF
TRBV28	TRBD2	TRBJ2-7	.	TGTGCCAGCAGTCGGTGGGGGGGAGGACACGAGCAGTACTTC	CASSRWGGGHEQYF
TRBV5-1	.	TRBJ2-7	.	TGCGCCAGCAGCTTGAGGCCTGGGGCATACGAGCAGTACTTC	CASSLRPGAYEQYF
TRBV29-1	.	TRBJ2-3	.	TGCAGCGTTGATGGCGGCAGGACGACAGATACGCAGTATTTT	CSVDGGRTTDTQYF
TRBV9	TRBD1	TRBJ2-1	.	TGTGCCAGCAGCCTGTCATTGGGACAGGGGGCAAATGAGCAGTTCTTC	CASSLSLGQGANEQFF
TRBV5-1	TRBD2	TRBJ2-3	many	TGCGCCAGCAGCTTGGGAACTAGCGGGAGTACAGATACGCAGTATTTT	CASSLGTSGSTDTQYF
TRBV19	.	TRBJ2-5	.	TGTGCCAGTAGTATAAGGGGACAAGAGACCCAGTACTTC	CASSIRGQETQYF
TRBV6-5	TRBD2	TRBJ2-5	few	TGTGCCAGCAGTTACGTAGCGGGACAAGAGACCCAGTACTTC	CASSYVAGQETQYF
TRBV6-2/TRBV6-3	.	TRBJ1-5	.	TGTGCCAGCAGTCCCCACAGGGTGGGCAATCAGCCCCAGCATTTT	CASSPHRVGNQPQHF
TRBV5-1	.	TRBJ2-5	few	TGCGCCAGCAGCTTGGAGACGCAAGAAGAGACCCAGTACTTC	CASSLETQEETQYF